This T cell receptor (beta chain) is drawn from a study of cytotoxic CD8 clonotypes in ibrutinib-treated CLL. The CDR3 length is 14 residues. With 5 bases removed from V and 4 bases from J, the gap between germline ends came to 14 bases. Germline CDR1 is LNHDA and CDR2 is SQIVND (reference sequence). This clone was counted a few times. Clones were sequenced by immunoSEQ multiplex PCR, and TCRdb holds only the in-frame ones, with some missing. The sample gives 190,000 or so clones, over 55% of which show up once; 13% is in the top ten. The chain employs TRBV19 and TRBJ1-1; no firm D call. The sequences come from PBMCs, collected after 24 months of ibrutinib treatment. The receptor was derived from a human donor with chronic lymphocytic leukemia. This CDR3 is CASSATSWGTEAFF. The CDR3 DNA reads as TGTGCCAGTAGTGCGACTTCTTGGGGCACTGAAGCTTTCTTT.